This T cell receptor beta chain was identified during a study of cytomegalovirus exposure and HLA in healthy donors (dated by TCRdb to 2017 to 2019). Background on the whole study: An earlier analysis of roughly 610 of the donors reported over 250 Gb of sequence data and 117 million unique TCR beta sequences obtained from around 190 million T cells. Typing coverage differed by locus: A, B, C, DRB1 and DQB1 were typed in about 620-630 donors, DQA1 in approximately 520, DPA1 in 600 to 610, and DPB1 in 450 to 480. Besides the first cohort of about 730 subjects, a separate validation cohort made up of 120 or so different subjects was used. Using immunosequencing, the study profiled T cell repertoires from about 610 subjects and related those repertoires to cytomegalovirus serostatus. Donor age, sex, ethnicity and CMV serostatus were compiled together with the repertoire data. The study aimed to test whether signatures of past pathogen exposure could be identified by cataloging public T cell receptors. An earlier analysis of around 580 of the donors used high-throughput TCR beta sequencing to judge whether each TCR beta V gene segment behaved as functional or pseudogenic. Among 300 to 500 genotyped donors of the cohort, an average of around 250,000 unique TCR beta nucleotide sequences was sequenced per donor, of which roughly 17% were non-productive. An early release covering over 500 HLA-typed donors comprised roughly 300 gigabases of sequencing data and approximately 85 million unique TCR sequences. Every discovery cohort repertoire had been produced on one sequencing platform. Class I and class II HLA loci were covered by the typing at four-digit resolution. In a later analysis, previously published TCR beta repertoires from hundreds of donors were re-analyzed and high-resolution HLA genotyping was added so that TCR occurrence patterns could be studied. A later genetic analysis took genome-wide SNP genotypes for about 65% of the 666 donors and used that subset as a discovery cohort. About five DR-DQ haplotypes were handled as single units for association and clustering, since linkage in the cohort was strong. High-throughput TCR immunosequencing, statistical association of individual TCRs with disease status, and machine learning were combined to predict cytomegalovirus infection status. The genetic ancestry cluster associated with self-reported Caucasian donors included roughly four fifths of the roughly 400 genotyped donors. The later analysis used no new phenotypic data to find candidate immune exposures, relying instead on TCR beta sequences and their occurrence across donors.

Relative to germline, V is missing 4 bases and J is missing 6 bases, with 8 bases of the junction outside any gene match. The germline V gene provides CDR1 SGHRS and CDR2 YFSETQ. Counted from cysteine to phenylalanine, this CDR3 has 14 amino acids. Only the CDR3 region is kept as DNA, spanning 42 bases read in frame from base 1. The cohort was made up of around 720 healthy bone marrow donors. Cohort members were all nominally healthy when sampled, although unrecorded immune exposures were likely present. The donor was CMV seropositive and was included in the group of almost 300 seropositive cohort members. A peripheral blood sample was collected from each donor, and TCR beta sequencing was performed on peripheral blood mononuclear cells. Genomic DNA was extracted from the blood cell samples with the Qiagen DNeasy Blood Extraction Kit. Library method: the immunoSEQ multiplex PCR assay. For the multiplex PCR, a mixture combining 60 forward primers for TCR Vbeta segments and 13 reverse primers for TCR Jbeta segments was used. A multiplex PCR assay on genomic DNA amplified the CDR3 region of rearranged TCR beta genes. On the Illumina HiSeq System, the amplified TCR beta libraries were sequenced as 87-base-pair reads. The paper's processing steps were these. A later analysis tallied roughly 78 million unique TCR beta chains across the 640 or so repertoires, and about 10 million of those chains were shared by two or more donors. Raw reads were error-corrected and collapsed into unique sequences with a nearest-neighbor algorithm that merged closely related sequences to remove PCR and sequencing errors. CDR3 sequences were aligned to IMGT reference sequences to assign V, D and J gene segments. For a sequence to be retained, at least a six-nucleotide match to both a V gene segment and a J gene segment was required. Rearrangements were called productive when the CDR3 lacked stop codons and stayed in frame with V and J; all others were non-productive. CDR3 was defined by IMGT convention, running from the second conserved V-encoded cysteine to the conserved J-encoded phenylalanine. Sequences without an unambiguous match to a single V gene segment were excluded from the earlier analysis of over 500 of the donors. In an earlier analysis of a few hundred of the donors, V segments were called functional above 56.7% productive rearrangements and were called segregating when the between-donor standard deviation exceeded 5%. A statistical classification framework was developed to diagnose cytomegalovirus status using the catalog of TCR beta chain sequences. In a later analysis, V and J genes were assigned by comparing TCR nucleotide sequences against IMGT/GENE-DB human TR gene sequences. Using the TCRdist pipeline, a later analysis assigned CDR3 sequences along with most-parsimonious VDJ recombination scenarios. In a later analysis, each TCR beta chain was defined by its CDR3 amino acid sequence together with its V-gene family, and reads without a unique V-gene family were excluded. A later analysis removed several hundred highly shared, low-generation-probability nucleotide sequences to deal with suspected cross-contamination and a sequencing artifact. In a later analysis, a clonal expansion index was calculated for each public chain from normalized within-repertoire ranks of inferred template counts. In a later analysis, generation probabilities were computed with a VDJ recombination model fitted to out-of-frame rearrangements, and the resulting probabilities were checked against IGoR. Hypergeometric tests were used in a later analysis to score TCR-TCR, TCR-HLA and TCR-CMV co-occurrence, with a repertoire-size bias correction applied to the TCR pairs. A later analysis estimated false discovery rates by permuting HLA or CMV assignments 20 times. In a later analysis, co-occurring TCRs were grouped with DBSCAN, and TCRdist sequence similarity was added when clustering was performed within HLA-allele-positive subsets. For co-occurrence clustering, repertoires with fewer than 30,000 or more than 120,000 public chains were excluded, along with four or five repertoires with anomalous nucleotide sharing. TCRdb mirrors the immuneACCESS table, restricted to in-frame sequences. Some clones are absent from its copies; in checked studies, under half trace to an unresolved V gene, and the reason for the others is unknown. V, J and clone size are those of that table, while D and trimming were read from the DNA. This sample gives about 79,000 clones in total; less than 80% of them show up just once. The top ten constitute 6.9% of the sample.

Here is what the overall study found, with its caveats: In a later analysis, the rate of TCR association differed among HLA loci, with DRB1 alleles having the most associated TCRs and HLA-C alleles having the fewest. A further reported finding was that TCR beta sequences accurately predicted the HLA-A and HLA-B alleles for most subjects in the first cohort. Linkage disequilibrium might explain the correlated functional status among segregating V segments, but an unknown experimental factor could not be ruled out. CMV serostatus was the only immune exposure information available for the cohort. The classifier was reported to diagnose cytomegalovirus status with high specificity and sensitivity in both the original cohort and the validation cohort. Because some donors lacked HLA typing at each locus, the association tests relied only on the typed subset. Compared with equally common non-associated chains, HLA-associated TCR beta chains in a later analysis were more clonally expanded and had lower generation probabilities. Compared with the approximately 670-donor mean, donors in an Asian-associated ancestry cluster had fewer N-insertions in productive TCRs, according to a later genetic analysis. Seventeen rarely observed V segments, including chromosome 9 orphons, were excluded from the earlier analysis of several hundred of the donors because counts were too low. Specific HLA alleles were associated with some 15,000 TCR beta sequences at a false discovery rate of 0.05 in a later analysis. Sequencing depth was assumed to be roughly uniform across donors in the presence/absence analyses, though that assumption may not hold. The cohort was sequenced for TCR beta chains only, and without alpha or paired-chain data the features that could be detected were limited. Several of the top co-occurrence clusters appeared to be linked to parvovirus B19, influenza, CMV and Epstein-Barr virus, according to a later analysis. In vitro tests confirmed that a few of the cytomegalovirus-associated TCR beta chains recognize cytomegalovirus antigens. A cluster of highly shared sequence variants was judged likely to represent a technical artifact of the sequencing pipeline. When HLA alleles, especially DR and DQ, strongly co-occurred, TCR associations were difficult to assign to individual alleles. In the study, approximately 160 TCR beta chains were listed as associated with cytomegalovirus. An earlier analysis of some 560 of the donors showed that most TCR beta V segments appeared in productive rearrangements either about 87% or about 30% of the time, which broadly matched IMGT annotations. The authors suggested that the approach could potentially be generalized to other disease states and immunological phenotypes. According to a later analysis, most CMV-associated TCR beta chains appeared to be HLA-restricted, and the HLA associations seemed to be driven largely by CMV exposure. While some public TCRs were present in many individuals, most TCR sequences turned up only very rarely across donors. A later genetic analysis associated a missense DCLRE1C variant with V-gene and J-gene trimming of TCR beta chains, and an independent cohort replicated the association. Some IMGT-functional V segments, including TRBV6-2 and TRBV6-3, could not be told apart with the 87-base-pair reads, so those segments were excluded.

Turning to this clone: Its antigen remains undetermined. Base qualities were left out, and no much larger clone turns up one base away.

Sequenced material: PBMCs. Rearrangement joined TRBV5-1 to TRBJ1-1, and TRBD1 aligns with 8 junction nucleotides. The sequence came from a woman in her 50s in good health and CMV-seropositive. The bases read TGCGCCAGCAGCGCAACAGGGGGGTCGGCTGAAGCTTTCTTT. It translates as CASSATGGSAEAFF.